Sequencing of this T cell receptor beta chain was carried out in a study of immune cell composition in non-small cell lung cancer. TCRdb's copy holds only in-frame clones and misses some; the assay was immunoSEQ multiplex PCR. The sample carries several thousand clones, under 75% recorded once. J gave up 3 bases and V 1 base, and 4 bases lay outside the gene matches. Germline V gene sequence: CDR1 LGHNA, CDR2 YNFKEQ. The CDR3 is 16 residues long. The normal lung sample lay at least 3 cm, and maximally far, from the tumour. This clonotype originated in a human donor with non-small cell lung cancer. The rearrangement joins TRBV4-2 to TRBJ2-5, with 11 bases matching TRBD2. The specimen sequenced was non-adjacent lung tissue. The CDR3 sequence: CASSQGFSGGEETQYF. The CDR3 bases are TGTGCCAGCAGCCAAGGCTTTAGCGGGGGGGAAGAGACCCAGTACTTC.